The rows below give T cell receptor beta chains drawn from one sample of a study of T-cell memory formation after mild COVID-19. In TCRdb, the 5' RACE reads were re-called with MiXCR into one record per CDR3 protein. Of over 150,000 distinct CDR3 sequences detected, approximately 17% appear once; the ten largest clones hold 3.5% to 5%. The specimen sequenced was PBMCs or a T cell subset sorted from them (not recorded which). The receptors originated from a man younger than 35 who had mild COVID-19 (a few samples of this study predate the infection). Cell type and time point are not known. Both conserved end residues are part of each CDR3. The D gene is left open where the match is weak. For some rows the clone size is stated as once, few or many, or as a class when expanded; others skip it.

CASSTDRGTYNEQFF,TGTGCCAGCAGCACCGACAGGGGAACCTACAATGAGCAGTTCTTC,TRBD1,TRBJ2-1,NA,TRBV7-9
CASSKTWGRVPDTQYF,TGTGCCAGCAGTAAAACGTGGGGACGAGTCCCAGATACGCAGTATTTT,NA,TRBJ2-3,NA,TRBV6-4
CASSFGRGGEWETQYF,TGTGCCAGCAGCTTCGGCCGCGGAGGGGAGTGGGAGACCCAGTACTTC,NA,TRBJ2-5,NA,TRBV5-4
CASRSGVSETQYF,TGTGCCAGCAGGTCGGGGGTTTCAGAGACCCAGTACTTC,NA,TRBJ2-5,few,TRBV12-3/TRBV12-4
CASSWKPTRGYGYTF,TGTGCCAGCAGTTGGAAGCCGACGAGGGGCTATGGCTACACCTTC,NA,TRBJ1-2,few,TRBV6-2/TRBV6-3
CSAKSGTVFYEQYF,TGCAGTGCCAAATCCGGGACAGTATTCTACGAGCAGTACTTC,TRBD1,TRBJ2-7,few,TRBV20-1
CAISDPTGYGETQYF,TGTGCCATCAGTGACCCCACAGGGTACGGGGAGACCCAGTACTTC,NA,TRBJ2-5,few,TRBV10-3
CASSYRVGTEAFF,TGTGCCAGCAGTTACAGGGTGGGCACTGAAGCTTTCTTT,NA,TRBJ1-1,NA,TRBV12-3/TRBV12-4
CASSVGGGPSPLHF,TGTGCCAGCAGCGTAGGTGGGGGCCCGTCACCCCTCCACTTT,NA,TRBJ1-6,NA,TRBV9
CASSFMQATAGQPQHF,TGTGCCAGCAGTTTCATGCAGGCAACAGCGGGACAGCCCCAGCATTTT,NA,TRBJ1-5,NA,TRBV12-3/TRBV12-4
CASSLVQSSTDTQYF,TGTGCCAGCAGCTTAGTACAGTCTAGCACAGATACGCAGTATTTT,NA,TRBJ2-3,NA,TRBV7-9
CASSQVGTDNSPLHF,TGCGCCAGCAGCCAAGTGGGGACAGATAATTCACCCCTCCACTTT,TRBD1,TRBJ1-6,few,TRBV4-3
CASSYAGPGRGLFF,TGTGCCAGCAGTTACGCGGGACCGGGAAGGGGACTGTTTTTT,NA,TRBJ1-4,NA,TRBV6-5
CASSPGASGGAWLLSEQFF,TGTGCCAGCAGCCCCGGGGCTAGCGGGGGGGCTTGGCTCCTCAGTGAGCAGTTCTTC,TRBD2,TRBJ2-1,few,TRBV3-1
CASSQTWAGGEDEQYF,TGTGCCAGCAGTCAGACTTGGGCGGGGGGGGAAGACGAGCAGTACTTC,TRBD2,TRBJ2-7,once,TRBV2
CASSQEVAGDTGELFF,TGCGCCAGCAGCCAAGAGGTAGCGGGTGACACCGGGGAGCTGTTTTTT,TRBD2,TRBJ2-2,few,TRBV4-3
CSARDLTGGSSSTDTQYF,TGCAGTGCTAGAGATTTGACGGGGGGTAGTTCTAGCACAGATACGCAGTATTTT,TRBD2,TRBJ2-3,few,TRBV20-1
CASSSAGTEYNEQFF,TGTGCCAGCAGCTCGGCCGGGACAGAGTACAATGAGCAGTTCTTC,TRBD1,TRBJ2-1,few,TRBV5-4
CASSRWTVNTGELFF,TGCGCCAGCAGCCGCTGGACAGTGAACACCGGGGAGCTGTTTTTT,NA,TRBJ2-2,NA,TRBV5-1
CASSRTSGETDTQYF,TGTGCCAGCAGCCGGACTAGCGGGGAAACAGATACGCAGTATTTT,TRBD2,TRBJ2-3,NA,TRBV12-3/TRBV12-4
CATSREGWRGSRETQYF,TGTGCCACCAGCAGGGAAGGGTGGCGGGGGTCTCGAGAGACCCAGTACTTC,TRBD2,TRBJ2-5,few,TRBV15
CAIREGGKETQYF,TGTGCCATCAGGGAGGGCGGGAAAGAGACCCAGTACTTC,NA,TRBJ2-5,NA,TRBV10-3
CASSFTSGANVLTF,TGTGCCAGCAGCTTCACCTCTGGGGCCAACGTCCTGACTTTC,NA,TRBJ2-6,NA,TRBV7-9
CASSSGHGRAKNIQYF,TGTGCCAGCAGCTCCGGACACGGGAGGGCCAAAAACATTCAGTACTTC,TRBD2,TRBJ2-4,NA,TRBV7-9
CAGARQGAFGNTIYF,TGTGCCGGGGCCCGACAGGGGGCATTTGGAAACACCATATATTTT,TRBD1,TRBJ1-3,NA,TRBV7-2
CASSKGRRNNEKLFF,TGTGCCAGCAGCAAGGGGCGGAGGAATAATGAAAAACTGTTTTTT,NA,TRBJ1-4,NA,TRBV7-9
CSAEPTRGLQETQYF,TGCAGTGCTGAACCGACCAGGGGGTTACAAGAGACCCAGTACTTC,TRBD1,TRBJ2-5,few,TRBV20-1
CASSSTGRKAFF,TGTGCCAGCAGTAGTACAGGACGAAAAGCTTTCTTT,NA,TRBJ1-1,few,TRBV12-3/TRBV12-4
CASSKDGYYGYTF,TGTGCCAGCAGCAAGGACGGCTATTATGGCTACACCTTC,NA,TRBJ1-2,NA,TRBV9
CASSHQGGEYGYTF,TGTGCCAGCAGCCATCAAGGGGGGGAGTATGGCTACACCTTC,NA,TRBJ1-2,few,TRBV3-1
CASSVAGGQRETGELFF,TGTGCCAGCAGCGTAGCTGGGGGGCAGAGGGAGACCGGGGAGCTGTTTTTT,NA,TRBJ2-2,NA,TRBV9
CASSLAGSRYEQYF,TGCGCCAGCAGCTTGGCAGGGAGTCGCTACGAGCAGTACTTC,NA,TRBJ2-7,NA,TRBV5-1
CASPGGYSGANVLTF,TGTGCCTCGCCGGGCGGCTACTCTGGGGCCAACGTCCTGACTTTC,NA,TRBJ2-6,NA,TRBV30
CASSRNTGSGYEQYF,TGCGCCAGCAGCCGGAACACAGGGAGCGGATACGAGCAGTACTTC,NA,TRBJ2-7,few,TRBV5-1
CASSHYRSANCGYTF,TGTGCCAGCAGTCACTACAGGTCAGCTAACTGTGGCTACACCTTC,NA,TRBJ1-2,NA,TRBV27
CASSFSAGTEAFF,TGTGCCAGCAGTTTTTCCGCAGGCACTGAAGCTTTCTTT,NA,TRBJ1-1,few,TRBV12-3/TRBV12-4
CASSLVYETQYF,TGTGCCAGCAGCTTAGTTTATGAGACCCAGTACTTC,NA,TRBJ2-5,few,TRBV7-6
CASSSDYGGRRSLHF,TGTGCCAGCAGCTCGGACTACGGGGGTCGTCGATCCCTCCACTTT,NA,TRBJ1-6,once,TRBV7-2
CSARGSGQETQYF,TGCAGTGCTAGAGGGAGCGGCCAAGAGACCCAGTACTTC,NA,TRBJ2-5,NA,TRBV20-1
CASSYPGDSPLHF,TGTGCCAGCAGCTACCCAGGGGATTCACCCCTCCACTTT,NA,TRBJ1-6,NA,TRBV3-1
CASSTNRGHDTQYF,TGTGCCAGCAGTACTAACAGGGGGCACGATACGCAGTATTTT,TRBD1,TRBJ2-3,NA,TRBV12-3/TRBV12-4
CASSLGLAEIEQFF,TGTGCCAGCAGCTTAGGACTAGCAGAAATTGAGCAGTTCTTC,TRBD2,TRBJ2-1,few,TRBV7-8
CASSLFGTGGETQYF,TGTGCCAGCAGCCTTTTTGGGACAGGGGGAGAGACCCAGTACTTC,TRBD1,TRBJ2-5,many,TRBV7-2
CASKGGNTEAFF,TGTGCCAGCAAGGGTGGGAACACTGAAGCTTTCTTT,NA,TRBJ1-1,many,TRBV7-2
CASSLAGTGSYNEQFF,TGTGCCAGCAGCTTAGCGGGGACAGGGTCCTACAATGAGCAGTTCTTC,TRBD1,TRBJ2-1,few,TRBV7-2
CASSLTAPRTDTQYF,TGTGCCAGCAGCTTGACAGCTCCTCGCACAGATACGCAGTATTTT,NA,TRBJ2-3,NA,TRBV6-5
CASSLEGAGNTEAFF,TGTGCCAGCAGTTTAGAAGGGGCAGGGAACACTGAAGCTTTCTTT,NA,TRBJ1-1,NA,TRBV12-3/TRBV12-4
CASSQEGGNTIYF,TGTGCCAGCAGCCAAGAAGGAGGAAACACCATATATTTT,NA,TRBJ1-3,few,TRBV3-1
CASSLGLGRNTEAFF,TGTGCCAGCAGCTTAGGTCTAGGTCGGAACACTGAAGCTTTCTTT,NA,TRBJ1-1,few,TRBV7-6
CASSLDSIPGNPSSPLHF,TGTGCCAGCAGCTTGGATAGCATCCCCGGGAATCCTTCTTCACCCCTCCACTTT,NA,TRBJ1-6,few,TRBV5-6
CASSAGGRAFF,TGTGCCAGCAGCGCGGGCGGGCGGGCTTTCTTT,NA,TRBJ1-1,NA,TRBV9
CASSFGLAGGRGDTQYF,TGTGCCAGCAGCTTTGGACTAGCGGGGGGCCGTGGAGATACGCAGTATTTT,TRBD2,TRBJ2-3,many,TRBV7-2
CASSFSAHVGIDEAFF,TGTGCCAGCAGTTTTTCCGCTCATGTGGGCATAGATGAAGCTTTCTTT,NA,TRBJ1-1,NA,TRBV27
CASSHGLVEQFF,TGTGCCAGCAGTCATGGACTAGTTGAGCAGTTCTTC,TRBD2,TRBJ2-1,few,TRBV6-2/TRBV6-3
CASTGLAGNEQFF,TGTGCCAGTACAGGCTTGGCGGGGAATGAGCAGTTCTTC,NA,TRBJ2-1,NA,TRBV6-6
CASSQDLILDSRYGYTF,TGCGCCAGCAGCCAAGACCTCATTCTAGACAGTCGCTATGGCTACACCTTC,NA,TRBJ1-2,NA,TRBV4-3
CASSLTGEYDTQYF,TGTGCCAGCAGCTTGACAGGGGAATATGATACGCAGTATTTT,TRBD1,TRBJ2-3,NA,TRBV11-3
CASVKGGGYNEQFF,TGTGCCAGCGTGAAGGGCGGGGGCTACAATGAGCAGTTCTTC,TRBD2,TRBJ2-1,NA,TRBV9
CASSLGGGPGDTQYF,TGCGCCAGCAGTCTCGGCGGGGGCCCTGGAGATACGCAGTATTTT,NA,TRBJ2-3,few,TRBV10-2
CASSFSTSERETQYF,TGCGCCAGCAGCTTTAGTACTAGCGAGCGGGAGACCCAGTACTTC,TRBD2,TRBJ2-5,few,TRBV5-1